Following are 20 T cell receptor beta chains from one sample sequenced in a study of cytomegalovirus exposure and HLA in healthy donors (dated by TCRdb to the late 2010s). Receptor libraries were prepared by the immunoSEQ multiplex PCR assay. The source is immuneACCESS, and TCRdb retained only in-frame sequences with V and J called. Part of the clones is not carried over; for the studies checked, unresolved V genes explain less than half of this, and the remainder is unexplained. The table for this sample lists a few hundred thousand clones; over 70% of them were counted only once. About 14% of the sample comes from the top ten. The sequenced sample was PBMCs. The origin of the receptors is a woman younger than 45 in good health and CMV-seropositive.

This sequence joins TRBV30 and TRBJ2-7; D not resolved. Trimming pared 3 bases from V and 5 bases from J, leaving 11 bases between. The CDR3 consists of 12 residues. Germline V gene data show CDR1 as GTSNPN and CDR2 as SVGIG (reference sequence). The CDR3 DNA is TGTGCCTGGAGGGACGCACGGCACGAGCAGTACTTC. Translating it yields CAWRDARHEQYF. Combining the CDR3 with reference TRBV30 and TRBJ2-7 gives the whole variable domain SQTIHQWPATLVQPVGSPLSLECTVEGTSNPNLYWYRQAAGRGLQLLFYSVGIGQISSEVPQNLSASRPQDRQFILSSKKLLLSDSGFYLCAWRDARHEQYFGPGTRLTVT.

V is TRBV2 and J is TRBJ2-5, with 9 bases identical to TRBD2. CDR3 size: 16 residues. With 6 bases clipped from V and 5 bases from J, the junction kept 13 bases outside the gene matches. Germline assignment: CDR1 SNHLY and CDR2 FYNNEI. The CDR3 DNA reads as TGTGCCAGCAGCAATTCATTAGCGGGAGCAAGGGAGACCCAGTACTTC. It is translated as CASSNSLAGARETQYF.

V gene TRBV6-1 combines with J gene TRBJ1-3; 7 bases agree with TRBD1. The trim removed 8 bases at V and 2 bases at J, leaving 9 bases unmatched. Looked up from germline, CDR1 is MNHNS and CDR2 is SASEGT. The CDR3 extends over 15 amino acids. The CDR3 protein is CASRSTGEAGNTIYF. The CDR3 region has the DNA TGTGCCAGCCGTTCCACAGGGGAGGCTGGAAACACCATATATTTT.

The CDR3 region is CASSYSRDSYNEQFF. CDR3 DNA: TGTGCCAGCAGTTACTCAAGGGACTCCTACAATGAGCAGTTCTTC. The chain carries TRBV6-5 and TRBJ2-1; no reliable D call. The CDR3 sequence is 15 residues long. Germline CDR1 is MNHEY and CDR2 is SVGAGI. V lost 0 bases and J lost 0, with 6 bases in between.

This chain connects TRBV11-2 to TRBJ2-3; 11 bases agree with TRBD2. From germline, CDR1 is SGHAT and CDR2 FQNNGV. CDR3 length equals 14 residues. J was trimmed by 5 bases and V by 5 bases; bases with no gene match: 3. CDR3: CASSLGLAEDTQYF. The CDR3 region has the DNA TGTGCCAGCAGCCTGGGACTAGCGGAAGATACGCAGTATTTT.

This chain uses TRBV30 with TRBJ2-7; D gene unclear. Deletions cut 0 bases from V and 4 bases from J, with 10 bases between. From germline, CDR1 is GTSNPN and CDR2 SVGIG (reference sequence). The CDR3 totals 13 residues. In DNA form, the CDR3 reads TGTGCCTGGAGTGTACGCCAGGAGTACGAGCAGTACTTC. Encoded protein: CAWSVRQEYEQYF.

This rearrangement joins TRBV6-5 to TRBJ1-2; D gene uncertain. The CDR3 loop spans 14 amino acids. The ends were cut back, 7 bases at V and 4 bases at J, with 16 bases in the middle. Germline-derived CDR1 and CDR2 are MNHEY and SVGAGI. CDR3 sequence reads: CASTSPYKAYGYTF. DNA of the CDR3: TGTGCCAGCACTTCCCCCTACAAGGCCTATGGCTACACCTTC.

The chain is built from TRBV9 and TRBJ2-2; a possible D gene is TRBD2 (6 bases). The germline CDR1 and CDR2 sequences are SGDLS and YYNGEE. The V gene lost 7 bases and the J gene lost 7 bases, with 17 bases spanning the gap. The CDR3 length is 14 residues. CDR3 protein: CASAMGSGFGELFF. CDR3 nucleotides: TGTGCCAGCGCCATGGGGAGCGGGTTCGGGGAGCTGTTTTTT.

The V call is TRBV10-3, the J call TRBJ2-7; 9 bases are a match to TRBD1. Germline lookup yields CDR1 ENHRY and CDR2 SYGVKD. V shed 8 bases, J shed 2 bases, and the junction held 4 bases outside the gene matches. This CDR3 is built from 13 residues. The CDR3 bases are TGTGCCATCGGGGACAGGGATACCTACGAGCAGTACTTC. It translates to CAIGDRDTYEQYF.

The V call is TRBV6-1, the J call TRBJ2-1; 11 positions agree with TRBD2. V shed 8 bases, J shed 5 bases, and the junction held 8 bases outside the gene matches. CDR1 and CDR2 (germline): MNHNS, SASEGT. The CDR3 is made up of 15 amino acids. DNA for the CDR3: TGTGCCAGCCCCAAGCTAGCGGGAGGTCACAATGAGCAGTTCTTC. Its protein product is CASPKLAGGHNEQFF.

V and J are TRBV6-1 and TRBJ1-1, with no clear D. This CDR3 spans 11 amino acids. The V end was cut by 6 bases, the J end by 9 bases, with 11 bases between. Germline V gene data show CDR1 as MNHNS and CDR2 as SASEGT. CDR3 nucleotide sequence: TGTGCCAGCAGCGGCTTCGACAAAGCTTTCTTT. As protein: CASSGFDKAFF.

This clone appeared a single time. V and J are TRBV2 and TRBJ2-3; 11 positions match TRBD2. CDR3 length equals 17 residues. Germline assignment: CDR1 SNHLY and CDR2 FYNNEI. V shed 6 bases, J shed 0 bases, and the junction held 8 bases outside the gene matches. The CDR3 sequence: CASRRELAGVSTDTQYF. CDR3 in DNA: TGTGCCAGCAGGAGGGAACTAGCGGGAGTTAGCACAGATACGCAGTATTTT.

The J gene is TRBJ1-2, the V gene TRBV20-1, with D hard to call. Per the germline V gene, CDR1 is DFQATT and CDR2 is SNEGSKA (reference sequence). CDR3 length equals 10 residues. The V gene lost 5 bases and the J gene lost 4 bases, with 5 bases spanning the gap. CDR3 sequence reads: CSAYIYGYTF. The CDR3 coding sequence is TGCAGTGCTTACATCTATGGCTACACCTTC.

This sequence joins TRBV6-1 and TRBJ1-1; TRBD1 is a possible D gene (6 bases). Germline values: CDR1 MNHNS, CDR2 SASEGT. The CDR3 consists of 14 residues. Trimming stripped 6 bases from V and 3 bases from J, with 14 bases between. In DNA form, the CDR3 reads TGTGCCAGCAGATCCTTAGGGGGTCACACTGAAGCTTTCTTT. Its translation is CASRSLGGHTEAFF.

This clone was counted once. The chain has TRBV4-1 and TRBJ2-3; either TRBD1 or TRBD2 may fit D (6 bases each). V was shortened by 4 bases and J by 4 bases, with 18 bases between the two germline ends. This CDR3 region has 16 residues. Germline lookup yields CDR1 MGHRA and CDR2 YSYEKL. The CDR3 DNA is TGCGCCAGCAGCCCGAAGGGGGGCCTCTTCGCAGATACGCAGTATTTT. It is translated as CASSPKGGLFADTQYF.

With respect to this clone: One end of the junction fails to match germline, which may point to a read error. The rearrangement links TRBV28 to TRBJ2-4, with D perhaps matching TRBD1 (6 bases). The length of the CDR3 is 16 residues. Looked up from germline, CDR1 is MDHEN and CDR2 is SYDVKM. Here the CDR3 reads CASSSTGFNAKYIQYF. Here the CDR3 DNA reads TGTGCCAGCAGTTCCACAGGGTTTAACGCCAAATACATTCAGTACTTC.

This chain joins TRBV27 and TRBJ2-2, with 7 bases lining up with TRBD2. Germline loops: CDR1 MNHEY, CDR2 SMNVEV (reference sequence). CDR3 length: 16 residues. Trimming at V came to 4 bases and at J to 4 bases, leaving 9 bases not matched to a gene. The DNA for the CDR3 is TGTGCCAGCAGTTACTGGCCCCGGGAGGTCACCGGGGAGCTGTTTTTT. Residues: CASSYWPREVTGELFF.

V gene TRBV29-1 combines with J gene TRBJ2-5, with 12 nucleotides matching TRBD2. This CDR3 spans 15 amino acids. Losses at the gene ends were 7 bases for V and 5 bases for J; bases not matched to a gene: 11. Germline V gene lookup returns CDR1 SQVTM and CDR2 ANQGSEA. The CDR3 loop is CSGQTSGSRSETQYF. DNA for the CDR3: TGCAGCGGGCAGACTAGCGGGAGTAGGTCGGAGACCCAGTACTTC.

The chain employs TRBV27 and TRBJ1-2, with D maybe TRBD1 (5 bases). There are 15 residues in the CDR3. The V end lost 5 bases, the J end lost 2 bases, and 15 bases lay between the germline ends. CDR1 is MNHEY and CDR2 is SMNVEV in the germline V gene (reference sequence). CDR3 residues: CASSPRGGSNYGYTF. Written as DNA, the CDR3 is TGTGCCAGCAGTCCCCGGGGGGGTAGCAACTATGGCTACACCTTC.

The rearrangement joins TRBV5-8 to TRBJ2-7, with D perhaps given as TRBD1 or TRBD2 (5 bases each). Germline-derived CDR1 and CDR2 are SGHTS and YDEGEE. The CDR3 contains 15 residues. Deletions cut 4 bases from V and 6 bases from J, with 20 bases between. The chain's CDR3 is CASSGTLLLGGEQYF. DNA for the CDR3: TGTGCCAGCAGCGGGACCCTACTACTCGGAGGCGAGCAGTACTTC.